What follows describes a single T cell receptor (beta chain). Its target is unknown. The length of the CDR3 is 18 residues. The germline V gene encodes CDR1 GTSNPN and CDR2 SVGIG (reference sequence). V dropped 0 bases and J dropped 1 base, with 21 bases sitting between them. Both 60 Vbeta primers and 13 Jbeta primers went into the PCR. The assay was immunoSEQ multiplex PCR, and TCRdb's table has in-frame clones only and misses some. The repertoire holds approximately 100,000 clones, with around four fifths as singletons. This entry is derived from a study of cytomegalovirus exposure and HLA in healthy donors. Study-wide findings and caveats: Being productive about 87% or about 30% of the time was typical of most TCR beta V segments in an earlier analysis.

J is TRBJ1-1 and V is TRBV30, with D maybe TRBD1 (6 bases). The sequence was obtained from a woman between 35 and 50 years old in good health and CMV-seropositive. Sequencing input: PBMCs. For the CDR3, the DNA is TGTGCCTGGAGTGTTCCGACAGGCGTCCTTCGGGGGAACACTGAAGCTTTCTTT. Amino acids: CAWSVPTGVLRGNTEAFF.